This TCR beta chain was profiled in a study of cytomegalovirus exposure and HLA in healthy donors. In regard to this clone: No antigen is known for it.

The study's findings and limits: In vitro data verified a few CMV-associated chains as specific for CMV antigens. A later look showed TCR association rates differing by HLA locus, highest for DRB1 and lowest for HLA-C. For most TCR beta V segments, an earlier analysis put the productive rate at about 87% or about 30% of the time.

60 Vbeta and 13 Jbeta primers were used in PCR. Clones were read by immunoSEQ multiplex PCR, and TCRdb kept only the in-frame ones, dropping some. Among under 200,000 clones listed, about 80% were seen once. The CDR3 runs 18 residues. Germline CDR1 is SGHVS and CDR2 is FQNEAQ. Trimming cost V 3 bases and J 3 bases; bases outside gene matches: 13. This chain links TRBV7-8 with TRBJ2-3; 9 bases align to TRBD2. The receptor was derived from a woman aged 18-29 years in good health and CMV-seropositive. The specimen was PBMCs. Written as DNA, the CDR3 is TGTGCCAGCAGCTTCCGGAGCGGGGGGCCCGGGCTGACAGATACGCAGTATTTT. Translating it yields CASSFRSGGPGLTDTQYF.